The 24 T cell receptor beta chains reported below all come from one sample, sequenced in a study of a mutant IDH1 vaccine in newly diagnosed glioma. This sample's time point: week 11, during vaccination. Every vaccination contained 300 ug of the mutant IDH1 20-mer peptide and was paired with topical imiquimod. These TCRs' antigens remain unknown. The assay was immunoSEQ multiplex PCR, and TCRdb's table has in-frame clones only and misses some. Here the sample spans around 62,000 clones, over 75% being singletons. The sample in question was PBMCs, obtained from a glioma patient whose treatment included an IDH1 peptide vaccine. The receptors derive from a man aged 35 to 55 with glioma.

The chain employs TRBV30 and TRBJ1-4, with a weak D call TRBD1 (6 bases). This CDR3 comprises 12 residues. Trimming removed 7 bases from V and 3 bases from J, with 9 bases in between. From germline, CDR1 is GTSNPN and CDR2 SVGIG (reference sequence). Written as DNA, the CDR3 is TGTGCCTCGGGACAACCTAATGAAAAACTGTTTTTT. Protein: CASGQPNEKLFF.

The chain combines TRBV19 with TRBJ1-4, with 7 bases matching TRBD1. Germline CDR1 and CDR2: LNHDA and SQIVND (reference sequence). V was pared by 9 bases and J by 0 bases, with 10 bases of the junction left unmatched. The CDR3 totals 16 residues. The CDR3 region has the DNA TGTGCCAGCTCAACAGGGGCCACTGCAACTAATGAAAAACTGTTTTTT. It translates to CASSTGATATNEKLFF.

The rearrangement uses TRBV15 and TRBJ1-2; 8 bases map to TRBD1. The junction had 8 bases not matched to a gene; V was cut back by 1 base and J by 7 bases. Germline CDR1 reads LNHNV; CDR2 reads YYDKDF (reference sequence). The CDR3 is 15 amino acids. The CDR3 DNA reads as TGTGCCACCAGCAGAGGAGGACAGGGATCAGTTGGCTACACCTTC. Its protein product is CATSRGGQGSVGYTF.

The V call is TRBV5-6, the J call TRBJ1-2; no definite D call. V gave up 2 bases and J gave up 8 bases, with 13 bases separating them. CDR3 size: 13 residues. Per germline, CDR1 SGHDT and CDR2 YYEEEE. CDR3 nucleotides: TGTGCCAGCAGCTTCAAATGGTCTGAGGGCTACACCTTC. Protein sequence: CASSFKWSEGYTF.

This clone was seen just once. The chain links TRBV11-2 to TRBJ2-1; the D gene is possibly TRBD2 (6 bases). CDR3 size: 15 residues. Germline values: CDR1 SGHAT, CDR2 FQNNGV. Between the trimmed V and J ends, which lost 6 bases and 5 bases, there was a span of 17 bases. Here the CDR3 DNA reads TGTGCCAGCAGACTCTGGGGGGAGAGAGACAATGAGCAGTTCTTC. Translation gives CASRLWGERDNEQFF.

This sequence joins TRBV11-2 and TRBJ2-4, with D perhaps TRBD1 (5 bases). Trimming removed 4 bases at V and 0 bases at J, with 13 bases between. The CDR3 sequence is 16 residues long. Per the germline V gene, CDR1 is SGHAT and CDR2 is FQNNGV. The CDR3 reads CASSSRAALAKNIQYF. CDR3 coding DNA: TGTGCCAGCAGCTCCAGGGCCGCACTAGCCAAAAACATTCAGTACTTC.

CDR3: CASSNREPGNQPQHF. CDR3 DNA sequence: TGTGCCAGCAGCAACAGGGAACCGGGCAATCAGCCCCAGCATTTT. The chain uses TRBV6-1 and TRBJ1-5; TRBD1 is a possible D gene (6 bases). The CDR3 covers 15 residues. Trimming shortened V by 6 bases and J by 2 bases, and 14 bases separated the two germline ends. CDR1 is MNHNS and CDR2 is SASEGT in the germline V gene.

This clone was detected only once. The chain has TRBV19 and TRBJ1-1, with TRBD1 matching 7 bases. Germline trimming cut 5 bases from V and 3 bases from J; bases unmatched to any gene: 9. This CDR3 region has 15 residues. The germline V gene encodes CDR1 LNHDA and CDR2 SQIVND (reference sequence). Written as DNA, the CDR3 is TGTGCCAGTAGTCGTCAAACAGGGGTTCACACTGAAGCTTTCTTT. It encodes CASSRQTGVHTEAFF.

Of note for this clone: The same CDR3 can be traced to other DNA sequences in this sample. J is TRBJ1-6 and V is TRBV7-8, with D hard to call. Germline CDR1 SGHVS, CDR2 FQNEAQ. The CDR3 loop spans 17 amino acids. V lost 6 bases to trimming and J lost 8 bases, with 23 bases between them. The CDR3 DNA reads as TGTGCCAGCAGTAGGTTACGAGTCCCCCGGGGAGATTCACCCCTCCACTTT. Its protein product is CASSRLRVPRGDSPLHF.

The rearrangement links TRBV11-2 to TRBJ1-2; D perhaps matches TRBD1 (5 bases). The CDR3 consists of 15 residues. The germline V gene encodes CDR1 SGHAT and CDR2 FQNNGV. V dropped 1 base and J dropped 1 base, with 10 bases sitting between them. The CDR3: CASSLVAGSNYGYTF. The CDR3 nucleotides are TGTGCCAGCAGCTTAGTGGCAGGGAGTAACTATGGCTACACCTTC. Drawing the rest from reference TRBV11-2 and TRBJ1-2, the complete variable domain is EAGVAQSPRYKIIEKRQSVAFWCNPISGHATLYWYQQILGQGPKLLIQFQNNGVVDDSQLPKDRFSAERLKGVDSTLKIQPAKLEDSAVYLCASSLVAGSNYGYTFGSGTRLTVV.

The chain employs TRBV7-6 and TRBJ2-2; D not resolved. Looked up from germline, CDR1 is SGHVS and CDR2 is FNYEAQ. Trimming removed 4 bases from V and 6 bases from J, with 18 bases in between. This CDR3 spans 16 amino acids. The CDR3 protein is CASSSLLAGRAGELFF. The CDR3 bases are TGTGCCAGCAGCTCTCTACTCGCAGGACGCGCCGGGGAGCTGTTTTTT.

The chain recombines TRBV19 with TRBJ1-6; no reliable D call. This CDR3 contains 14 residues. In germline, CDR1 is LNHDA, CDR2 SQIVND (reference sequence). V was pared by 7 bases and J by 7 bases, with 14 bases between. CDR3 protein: CASKEIGGNSPLHF. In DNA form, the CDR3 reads TGTGCCAGTAAAGAGATCGGCGGAAATTCACCCCTCCACTTT.

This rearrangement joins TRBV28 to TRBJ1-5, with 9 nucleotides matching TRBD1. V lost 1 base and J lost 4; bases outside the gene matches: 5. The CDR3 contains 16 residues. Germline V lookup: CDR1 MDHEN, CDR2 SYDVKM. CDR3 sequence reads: CASSLSGQGWNQPQHF. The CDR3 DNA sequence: TGTGCCAGCAGTTTATCGGGACAGGGTTGGAATCAGCCCCAGCATTTT.

CDR3 coding DNA: TGTGCCAGCAGTGCCGGGATTGAGCAGTTCTTC. Translating it yields CASSAGIEQFF. The rearrangement joins TRBV2 to TRBJ2-1; tentative D call: TRBD2 (5 bases). CDR1 is SNHLY, CDR2 FYNNEI, per germline. The CDR3 covers 11 residues. The germline V and J ends were trimmed by 4 bases and 9 bases, with 7 bases remaining between them.

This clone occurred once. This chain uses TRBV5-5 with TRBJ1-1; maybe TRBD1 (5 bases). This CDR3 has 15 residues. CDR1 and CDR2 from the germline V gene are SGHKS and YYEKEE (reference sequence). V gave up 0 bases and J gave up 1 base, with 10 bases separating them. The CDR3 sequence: CASSLAGTGNTEAFF. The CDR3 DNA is TGTGCCAGCAGCTTGGCGGGGACCGGGAACACTGAAGCTTTCTTT.

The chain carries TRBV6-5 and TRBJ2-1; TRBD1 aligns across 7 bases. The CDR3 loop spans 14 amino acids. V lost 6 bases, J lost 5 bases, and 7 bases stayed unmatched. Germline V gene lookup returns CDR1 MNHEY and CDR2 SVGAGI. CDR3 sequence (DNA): TGTGCCAGCAGACTAGACAGGGTGAACAATGAGCAGTTCTTC. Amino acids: CASRLDRVNNEQFF.

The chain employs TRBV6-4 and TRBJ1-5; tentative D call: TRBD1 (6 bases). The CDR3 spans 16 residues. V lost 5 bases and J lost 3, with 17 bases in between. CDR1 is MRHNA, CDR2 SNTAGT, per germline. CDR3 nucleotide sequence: TGTGCCAGCAGTTCGGGGCAAGGGGGGGCCAATCAGCCCCAGCATTTT. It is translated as CASSSGQGGANQPQHF.

CDR3 in DNA: TGTGCCAGCAGCTCGACTCCGAGCTCCTACAATGAGCAGTTCTTC. It codes for CASSSTPSSYNEQFF. The genes are TRBV9 and TRBJ2-1; D not resolved. The germline CDR1 and CDR2 sequences are SGDLS and YYNGEE. There are 15 residues in the CDR3. The V end lost 4 bases, the J end lost 0 bases, and 11 bases lay between the germline ends.

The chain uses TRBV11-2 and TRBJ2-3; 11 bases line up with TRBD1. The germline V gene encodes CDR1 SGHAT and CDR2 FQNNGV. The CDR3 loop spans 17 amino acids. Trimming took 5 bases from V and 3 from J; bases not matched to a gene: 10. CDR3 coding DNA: TGTGCCAGCAGCCGTATGTTGAGGGACAGGGGGACAGATACGCAGTATTTT. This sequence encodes CASSRMLRDRGTDTQYF.

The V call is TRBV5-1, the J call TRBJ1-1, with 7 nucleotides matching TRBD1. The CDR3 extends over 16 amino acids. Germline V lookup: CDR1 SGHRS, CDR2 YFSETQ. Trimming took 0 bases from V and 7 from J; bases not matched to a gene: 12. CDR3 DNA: TGCGCCAGCAGCTTGGCTCCAGGGGGTCGTGGCAATGAAGCTTTCTTT. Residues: CASSLAPGGRGNEAFF. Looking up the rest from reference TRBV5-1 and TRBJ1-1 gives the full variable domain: KAGVTQTPRYLIKTRGQQVTLSCSPISGHRSVSWYQQTPGQGLQFLFEYFSETQRNKGNFPGRFSGRQFSNSRSEMNVSTLELGDSALYLCASSLAPGGRGNEAFFGQGTRLTVV.

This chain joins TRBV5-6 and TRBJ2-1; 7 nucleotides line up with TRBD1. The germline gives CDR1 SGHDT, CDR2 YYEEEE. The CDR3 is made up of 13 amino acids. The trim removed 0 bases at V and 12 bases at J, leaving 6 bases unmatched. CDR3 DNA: TGTGCCAGCAGCTTGGGCCTACAGGGGCGGCAGTTCTTC. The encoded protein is CASSLGLQGRQFF.

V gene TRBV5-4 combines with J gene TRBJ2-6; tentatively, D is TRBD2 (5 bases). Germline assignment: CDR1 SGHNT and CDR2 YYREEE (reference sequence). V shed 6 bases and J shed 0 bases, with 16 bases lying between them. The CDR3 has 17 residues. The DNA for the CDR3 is TGTGCCAGCACTCCGGGAATAGCGCCCTCTGGGGCCAACGTCCTGACTTTC. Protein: CASTPGIAPSGANVLTF.

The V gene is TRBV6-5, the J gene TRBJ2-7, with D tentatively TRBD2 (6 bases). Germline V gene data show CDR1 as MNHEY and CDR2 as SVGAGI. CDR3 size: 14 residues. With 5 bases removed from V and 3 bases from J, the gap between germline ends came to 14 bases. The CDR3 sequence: CASSATSAFYEQYF. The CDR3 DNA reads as TGTGCCAGCAGTGCGACTAGTGCTTTCTACGAGCAGTACTTC.

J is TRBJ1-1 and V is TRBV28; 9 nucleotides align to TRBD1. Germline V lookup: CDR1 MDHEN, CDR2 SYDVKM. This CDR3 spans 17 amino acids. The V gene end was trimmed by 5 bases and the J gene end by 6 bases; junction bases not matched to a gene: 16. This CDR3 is CASSVPYPGQGGSEAFF. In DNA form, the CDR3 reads TGTGCCAGCAGTGTACCTTATCCGGGACAGGGAGGCTCTGAAGCTTTCTTT. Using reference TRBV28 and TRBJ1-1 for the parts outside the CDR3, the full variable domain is DVKVTQSSRYLVKRTGEKVFLECVQDMDHENMFWYRQDPGLGLRLIYFSYDVKMKEKGDIPEGYSVSREKKERFSLILESASTNQTSMYLCASSVPYPGQGGSEAFFGQGTRLTVV.